This TCR beta chain was sequenced in a study of Graves' ophthalmopathy and Graves' hyperthyroidism (dated by TCRdb to about 2018). Context from the whole study: Peripheral blood was collected before any treatment was given, at the time of initial diagnosis. To tell Graves' ophthalmopathy apart from Graves' hyperthyroidism, and to predict which patients would progress to ophthalmopathy, the study relied on TCR beta repertoire signatures. In total, some 130 blood samples were TCR-sequenced: roughly 45 ophthalmopathy, around 75 hyperthyroidism and some 17 hyperthyroidism-to-ophthalmopathy patients. A discovery set of 100 patients (43 ophthalmopathy, 55 to 60 stable hyperthyroidism) was enrolled to explore V-J signatures distinguishing ophthalmopathy from hyperthyroidism. An independent validation cohort comprised some 19 hyperthyroidism patients and 15 to 17 patients who later progressed from hyperthyroidism to ophthalmopathy. In roughly 6 hyperthyroidism patients, T-cell repertoires of thyroid tissue and blood were compared. Following sampling, methimazole starting at 30 mg daily was administered to hyperthyroidism patients, and high-dose intravenous methylprednisolone was administered to ophthalmopathy patients. Beyond this particular receptor, the publication reports: Most expanded thyroid clonotypes with frequency above 0.001 were also detected in blood, suggesting blood repertoires may reflect the thyroid immune response. In cross-validation, the 13-signature model distinguished ophthalmopathy from stable hyperthyroidism with around 90% sensitivity and 81.08% specificity, while in the test set the corresponding values were roughly 80% and 75%. In validation, the model predicted ophthalmopathy progression with about 70% sensitivity and about 77% specificity; some 13 predicted patients were CT-confirmed with GO in a median of about 6.2 months. No statistical method was used to set the sample size in advance, and the investigators knew which group each participant was assigned to.

Ophthalmopathy patients were characterized by moderately to severely active disease, a Clinical Activity Score of at least 3, a NOSPECS grade of at least 4, and a disease duration under 3 months. Patients were excluded if they had other autoimmune diseases, uncontrolled infections, pregnancy or lactation. Diagnosis was based on clinical symptoms, serum thyroxine, TRAb, thyroid ultrasound and orbital computed tomography. Ficoll-Paque density gradient centrifugation was used to isolate PBMCs from approximately 11 ml of fresh peripheral blood. Total RNA was extracted using Trizol reagent, and RNA quality was checked on an Agilent 2100 Bioanalyzer. According to the germline V gene (reference sequence), CDR1 reads DFQATT and CDR2 reads SNEGSKA. Measured from the cysteine to the phenylalanine, the CDR3 is 14 residues long. The only DNA kept is the CDR3, 42 bases in frame from the first base. Trimming removed 6 bases from V and 8 bases from J, leaving 19 bases between the germline ends.

For repertoire sequencing, the TCR beta CDR3 regions were amplified from RNA transcripts. A first-round RT-PCR used HTBI primers with the Qiagen OneStep RT-PCR kit, followed by a second-round multiplex PCR, size selection and purification. Libraries were sequenced paired-end with 100 bp reads on an Illumina HiSeq2000. For the original study's pipeline: SOAPnuke was used to process the reads, throwing out any read that had adapters, had uncalled bases, had a mean Phred below 15, or lacked an exact constant-primer or identifier match. COPE v1.2.5 was used to merge high-quality paired reads. Each unique nucleotide sequence was defined as a clonotype, and clonotypes were aligned to IMGT TRB V, D and J references with MiTCR v1.1. Only V-J combinations with frequency above 0.0001 were analysed, covering around 99% of repertoires. For each V-J combination, a TCR clonal expansion and chaos score was defined as the ratio of F50 clonal expansion to chaos observed in the TCRdist matrix. Features were reduced by Welch's t-statistics and random forest to approximately 13 V-J combinations, which fed a naive Bayes classifier. The similarity between thyroid and blood repertoires was quantified using the Morisita-Horn index. TCRdb passed the public sequencing reads through fastp at Q25 and MiXCR, retaining productive beta sequences. Each CDR3 protein appears once, grouped with its most common genes and DNA. These V and J calls derive from TCRdb rather than the authors' analysis. The sample contains 500,000 to 800,000 distinct CDR3 sequences, 35% to 50% of them found a single time. Of the sample, around 3.3% is held by the ten largest clones.

This clonotype was seen at least ten times. This receptor's antigen is unknown. Per-nucleotide qualities are absent, and no much larger clonotype sits a single base away. The clonotype was recovered from an adult man with Graves' ophthalmopathy. This sequence uses TRBV20-1 and TRBJ1-4; the D gene cannot be named for sure. Sequenced input: peripheral blood. The CDR3 protein: CSANNDGSKEKLFF. The DNA sequence reads TGCAGTGCAAACAACGACGGCTCGAAGGAAAAACTGTTTTTT.